Listed below are T cell receptor beta chains from one sample, sequenced in a study of shared clonotypes between healthy human individuals. Measured with immunoSEQ multiplex PCR; TCRdb has only the in-frame clones, and not every one. The data contain fewer than 650,000 clones, 76% of them singletons. The sample comprised PBMCs. These receptors were collected from a woman aged 40-49 years in good health. Some clones in this sample may be carry-over from other donors' samples. CDR3s include the opening cysteine and the closing phenylalanine or tryptophan. Each record gives: V gene, J gene, D gene, clone size, CDR3 DNA, CDR3 protein. D genes are given only for firm matches. Clone size is shown for a subset of rows, as once, few, many or a class of expanded clone.

v_call: TRBV28
j_call: TRBJ1-2
d_call: .
clone_size: .
cdr3_nt: TGTGCCAGCAGGGTCTCAGGGAACTATGGCTACACCTTC
cdr3_aa: CASRVSGNYGYTF

v_call: TRBV11-2
j_call: TRBJ1-1
d_call: .
clone_size: .
cdr3_nt: TGTGCCAGCAGCCCGGCCCTGGGCACTGAAGCTTTCTTT
cdr3_aa: CASSPALGTEAFF

v_call: TRBV28
j_call: TRBJ1-3
d_call: .
clone_size: once
cdr3_nt: TGTGCCAGCAGTTTAGCAGGCTCTGGAAACACCATATATTTT
cdr3_aa: CASSLAGSGNTIYF

v_call: TRBV11-2
j_call: TRBJ2-4
d_call: .
clone_size: .
cdr3_nt: TGTGCCAGCAGCCCGACGTTAGCCAAAAACATTCAGTACTTC
cdr3_aa: CASSPTLAKNIQYF

v_call: TRBV10-3
j_call: TRBJ2-7
d_call: .
clone_size: few
cdr3_nt: TGTGCCATCAGTGATCCGAACTCCTACGAGCAGTACTTC
cdr3_aa: CAISDPNSYEQYF

v_call: TRBV6-1
j_call: TRBJ2-3
d_call: TRBD2
clone_size: .
cdr3_nt: TGTGCCAGCAGTGAAACAGGGTTAGTAGCGGGAGGTACGCAGTATTTT
cdr3_aa: CASSETGLVAGGTQYF

v_call: TRBV7-9
j_call: TRBJ1-4
d_call: TRBD1
clone_size: .
cdr3_nt: TGTGCCAGCAGCTTAGTGGGGACAGGGGATGCAACTAATGAAAAACTGTTTTTT
cdr3_aa: CASSLVGTGDATNEKLFF

v_call: TRBV30
j_call: TRBJ2-1
d_call: TRBD2
clone_size: .
cdr3_nt: TGTGCCTGGAGTGTAAGGGCGGGAGGGCAGGTCTTC
cdr3_aa: CAWSVRAGGQVF

v_call: TRBV5-4
j_call: TRBJ2-7
d_call: .
clone_size: .
cdr3_nt: TGTGCCAGCAGCCTGGGGGGCGGGAAGTCGGGCGAGCAGTACTTC
cdr3_aa: CASSLGGGKSGEQYF

v_call: TRBV5-1
j_call: TRBJ2-3
d_call: .
clone_size: .
cdr3_nt: TGCGCCAGCAGCATCGGAAGGGCAGGGGCAGATACGCAGTATTTT
cdr3_aa: CASSIGRAGADTQYF

v_call: TRBV29-1
j_call: TRBJ1-1
d_call: .
clone_size: .
cdr3_nt: TGCAGCGTTGATCTTCGGACAGCACTGAACACCGAAGCTTTCTTT
cdr3_aa: CSVDLRTALNTEAFF

v_call: TRBV28
j_call: TRBJ2-2
d_call: .
clone_size: .
cdr3_nt: TGTGCTACTGGGGCGCCCTTTAGAACCGGGGAGCTGTTTTTT
cdr3_aa: CATGAPFRTGELFF

v_call: TRBV27
j_call: TRBJ1-5
d_call: .
clone_size: few
cdr3_nt: TGTGCCAGCAGTTTTCACAATCAGCCCCAGCATTTT
cdr3_aa: CASSFHNQPQHF

v_call: TRBV28
j_call: TRBJ1-2
d_call: TRBD1
clone_size: once
cdr3_nt: TGTGCCAGCAGTTCGGGGACAGACCAAGGCTACACCTTC
cdr3_aa: CASSSGTDQGYTF

v_call: TRBV28
j_call: TRBJ2-7
d_call: .
clone_size: .
cdr3_nt: TGTGCCAGCAGCATACCCCAGCGCTACGAGCAGTACTTC
cdr3_aa: CASSIPQRYEQYF

v_call: TRBV7-9
j_call: TRBJ1-1
d_call: .
clone_size: .
cdr3_nt: TGTGCCGTCCTGGAGTCGGGTATGAACACTGAAGCTTTCTTT
cdr3_aa: CAVLESGMNTEAFF

v_call: TRBV13
j_call: TRBJ2-1
d_call: TRBD2
clone_size: .
cdr3_nt: TGTGCCAGCAGCTCCTTGGGACTAGCGGGGAACAATGAGCAGTTCTTC
cdr3_aa: CASSSLGLAGNNEQFF

v_call: TRBV5-6
j_call: TRBJ2-5
d_call: .
clone_size: once
cdr3_nt: TGTGCCAGCAGCTTGGGGCAGGGGATCCAGTACTTC
cdr3_aa: CASSLGQGIQYF

v_call: TRBV6-5
j_call: TRBJ1-5
d_call: .
clone_size: .
cdr3_nt: TGTGCCGGAGCAAAAGGGGTGGGTCAGCCCCAGCATTTT
cdr3_aa: CAGAKGVGQPQHF